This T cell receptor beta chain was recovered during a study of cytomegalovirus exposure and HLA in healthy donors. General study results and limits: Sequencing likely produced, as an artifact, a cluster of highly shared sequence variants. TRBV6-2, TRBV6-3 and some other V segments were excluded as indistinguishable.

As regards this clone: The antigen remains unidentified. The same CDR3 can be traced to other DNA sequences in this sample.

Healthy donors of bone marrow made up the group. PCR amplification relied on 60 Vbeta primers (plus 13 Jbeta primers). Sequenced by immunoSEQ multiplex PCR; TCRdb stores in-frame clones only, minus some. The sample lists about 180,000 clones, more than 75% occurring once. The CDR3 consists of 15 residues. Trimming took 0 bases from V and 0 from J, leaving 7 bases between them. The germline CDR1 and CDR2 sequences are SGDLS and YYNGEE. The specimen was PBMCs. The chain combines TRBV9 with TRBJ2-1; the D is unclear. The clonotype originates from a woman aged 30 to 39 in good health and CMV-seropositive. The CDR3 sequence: CASSVDVSSYNEQFF. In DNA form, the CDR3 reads TGTGCCAGCAGCGTAGATGTTAGCTCCTACAATGAGCAGTTCTTC.